The sequence of this TCR beta chain was determined in a study of identifying expanded T cells in peripheral blood. Broader study findings: About 1.2 clones differed between technical replicates, versus approximately 17 and 20 over time. Variance in clone template counts between approximately 2-week samples significantly increased with total template count across all healthy donors.

The V and J ends lost 6 bases and 2 bases respectively, with 10 bases between them. Looked up from germline, CDR1 is KGHSH and CDR2 is LQKENI. CDR3 length: 14 amino acids. Only in-frame clones appear in the TCRdb table, and some are missing; sequencing was by immunoSEQ multiplex PCR. The top ten clones hold around a fifth of a sample with 81,000 or so clones, about 83% of them seen once. No infections or other immune events were documented during collection. About this clone itself: What it binds is unknown.

This TCR derives from a person aged 18 to 70 in good health. Sequences were obtained from blood. The chain has TRBV18 and TRBJ1-4; weak D call: TRBD1 (5 bases). Here the CDR3 DNA reads TGTGCCAGCTCGTCCGGGACCACTAATGAAAAACTGTTTTTT. Protein sequence: CASSSGTTNEKLFF.